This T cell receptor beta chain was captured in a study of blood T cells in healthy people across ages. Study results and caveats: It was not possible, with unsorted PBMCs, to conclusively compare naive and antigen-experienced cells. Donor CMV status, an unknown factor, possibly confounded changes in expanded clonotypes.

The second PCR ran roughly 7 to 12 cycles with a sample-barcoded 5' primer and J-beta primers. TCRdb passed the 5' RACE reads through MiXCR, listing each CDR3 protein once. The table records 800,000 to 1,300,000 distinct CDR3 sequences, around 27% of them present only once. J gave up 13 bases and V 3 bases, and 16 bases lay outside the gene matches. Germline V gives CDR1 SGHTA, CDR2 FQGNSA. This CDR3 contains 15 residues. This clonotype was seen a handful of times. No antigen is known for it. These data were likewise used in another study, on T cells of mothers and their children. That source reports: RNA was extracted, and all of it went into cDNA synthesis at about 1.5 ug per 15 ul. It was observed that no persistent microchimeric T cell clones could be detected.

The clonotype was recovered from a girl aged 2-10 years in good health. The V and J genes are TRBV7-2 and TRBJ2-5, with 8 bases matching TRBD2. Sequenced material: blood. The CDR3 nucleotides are TGTGCCAGCAGCTTTGAGGCGGGGGGACCTACGCGATGGTACTTC. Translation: CASSFEAGGPTRWYF.